The 24 T cell receptor beta chains listed next were all sequenced from one sample in a study of cytomegalovirus exposure and HLA in healthy donors. Primers included in the PCR were 60 Vbeta and 13 Jbeta primers. Method: immunoSEQ multiplex PCR; TCRdb's copy keeps in-frame clones and lacks some. The sample consists of approximately 150,000 clones, approximately 71% of them appearing once. Sequenced material: PBMCs. These receptors were obtained from a woman between 18 and 29 years old in good health and CMV-seropositive.

V usage is TRBV4-1 and J usage is TRBJ2-5, with TRBD2 matching over 10 bases. CDR3 length: 17 residues. V shed 1 base and J 11 bases; nucleotides not matched to a gene: 16. CDR1 MGHRA and CDR2 YSYEKL come from the germline V gene. CDR3 loop: CASSQVISGRASREQYF. As DNA, the CDR3 is TGCGCCAGCAGCCAAGTTATCAGCGGGAGGGCCTCTCGAGAGCAGTACTTC.

V gene TRBV25-1 combines with J gene TRBJ2-7, with a weak D call TRBD1 (5 bases). Germline CDR1 MGHDK, CDR2 SYGVNS. Trimming pared 2 bases from V and 4 bases from J, leaving 15 bases between. The CDR3 consists of 15 residues. Here the CDR3 reads CASSELGRVRYEQYF. The CDR3 DNA follows: TGTGCCAGCAGTGAACTTGGCAGGGTTCGGTACGAGCAGTACTTC.

This clone was picked up one time. The chain uses TRBV18 and TRBJ2-7, with TRBD2 matching over 12 bases. V lost 4 bases and J lost 6; bases outside the gene matches: 13. CDR3 length: 17 residues. Germline CDR1 and CDR2: KGHSH and LQKENI. CDR3 in DNA: TGTGCCAGCTCACAAGTGCTAGCGGGGGGGGCGGCCGGCGAGCAGTACTTC. It specifies CASSQVLAGGAAGEQYF.

The chain recombines TRBV5-4 with TRBJ2-7; D possibly corresponds to TRBD1 (6 bases). Trimming took 0 bases from V and 0 from J, leaving 16 bases between them. The CDR3 runs to 17 residues. CDR1 SGHNT and CDR2 YYREEE come from the germline V gene (reference sequence). CDR3 nucleotide sequence: TGTGCCAGCAGCTTGGGGGCCGGGACACTGAGCTCCTACGAGCAGTACTTC. Its translation: CASSLGAGTLSSYEQYF.

The V and J genes are TRBV4-1 and TRBJ2-7; maybe TRBD2 (5 bases). Trimming took off 6 bases at V and 3 bases at J, with 12 bases between the two ends. The germline V gene has CDR1 MGHRA and CDR2 YSYEKL. The CDR3 spans 13 residues. For the CDR3, the DNA is TGCGCCAGCAGTAGTGCAGACTACTACGAGCAGTACTTC. Protein product: CASSSADYYEQYF.

This clone occurred a few times. The chain carries TRBV18 and TRBJ2-7, with 10 bases that match TRBD1. The germline V gene encodes CDR1 KGHSH and CDR2 LQKENI. There are 13 residues in the CDR3. V trimming: 7 bases; J trimming: 4 bases; junction bases outside the gene matches: 4. The CDR3 nucleotides are TGTGCCAGCTTCCGGACAGGGGGATACGAGCAGTACTTC. It codes for CASFRTGGYEQYF.

The rearrangement joins TRBV21-1 to TRBJ2-5; the D call in the table, TRBD1, was not verified against the DNA. TRBV21-1 is deemed a pseudogene. CDR3 length equals 19 residues. In DNA form, the CDR3 reads TGTGCCAGCAGCAAAAGAGGACCAACGGACAAGGCGAGGCAAGAGACCCAGTACTTC. It encodes CASSKRGPTDKARQETQYF.

The V gene is TRBV9, the J gene TRBJ2-5; 8 nucleotides align to TRBD2. The germline CDR1 and CDR2 sequences are SGDLS and YYNGEE. V was pared by 0 bases and J by 4 bases, with 5 bases of the junction left unmatched. The CDR3 contains 15 residues. The CDR3 is CASSVAGTRGETQYF. CDR3 bases: TGTGCCAGCAGCGTAGCCGGGACTAGAGGAGAGACCCAGTACTTC.

This sequence joins TRBV6-1 and TRBJ2-3; 8 bases are a match to TRBD2. The germline gives CDR1 MNHNS, CDR2 SASEGT. The CDR3 length is 15 residues. After removal of 1 base from V and 4 bases from J, the junction contained 4 bases not matched to a gene. The CDR3 is CASSEDRGGPDTQYF. CDR3 in DNA: TGTGCCAGCAGTGAAGATCGCGGGGGGCCAGATACGCAGTATTTT.

The V and J genes are TRBV6-6 and TRBJ2-3; 7 nucleotides line up with TRBD2. Germline loops: CDR1 MNHNY, CDR2 SVGAGI (reference sequence). This CDR3 contains 16 residues. V trimming: 0 bases; J trimming: 5 bases; junction bases outside the gene matches: 8. This chain's CDR3 is CASSYSAGGSLDTQYF. The CDR3, as DNA: TGTGCCAGCAGTTACTCCGCGGGCGGGAGTTTAGATACGCAGTATTTT.

This clone occurred a few times. Distinct nucleotide sequences in the sample also encode this CDR3. The chain couples TRBV2 to TRBJ1-5; the D is unclear. This CDR3 has 12 amino acids. Looked up from germline, CDR1 is SNHLY and CDR2 is FYNNEI. Trimming left V 8 bases short and J 0 bases short, with 5 bases between. The CDR3 here is CASSYSNQPQHF. CDR3 DNA sequence: TGTGCCAGCTCTTATAGCAATCAGCCCCAGCATTTT.

The V and J genes are TRBV2 and TRBJ1-6, with 10 bases aligning to TRBD1. Germline CDR1 reads SNHLY; CDR2 reads FYNNEI. Germline trimming cut 6 bases from V and 10 bases from J; bases unmatched to any gene: 9. The CDR3 totals 15 residues. CDR3 coding DNA: TGTGCCAGCAGACAGAAGGACAGGGGGAGGTCACCCCTCCACTTT. Protein product: CASRQKDRGRSPLHF.

The rearrangement joins TRBV5-1 to TRBJ1-2; 8 bases align to TRBD1. The germline CDR1 and CDR2 sequences are SGHRS and YFSETQ. This CDR3 has 14 amino acids. With 7 bases clipped from V and 5 bases from J, the junction kept 10 bases outside the gene matches. The CDR3 coding sequence is TGCGCCAGCTCGACAGGGGCTACGACTTATGGCTACACCTTC. Translation gives CASSTGATTYGYTF.

The chain joins TRBV2 to TRBJ2-2; D gene unclear. This CDR3 spans 15 amino acids. Trimming shortened V by 8 bases and J by 6 bases, and 19 bases separated the two germline ends. CDR1 SNHLY and CDR2 FYNNEI come from the germline V gene. CDR3 sequence: CASLSTKFMSGELFF. The CDR3 region has the DNA TGTGCCAGCCTATCTACTAAATTTATGTCCGGGGAGCTGTTTTTT.

The chain joins TRBV9 to TRBJ2-7, with 9 bases lining up with TRBD1. V lost 4 bases and J lost 2; bases outside the gene matches: 7. CDR3 size: 15 residues. The germline V gene encodes CDR1 SGDLS and CDR2 YYNGEE. CDR3 nucleotide sequence: TGTGCCAGCAGCCAGACGGGACAGGGAACCTACGAGCAGTACTTC. Translated, it gives CASSQTGQGTYEQYF.

The J gene is TRBJ2-5, the V gene TRBV6-1; 8 bases agree with TRBD1. The CDR3 is 14 residues long. Germline V gene lookup returns CDR1 MNHNS and CDR2 SASEGT. The J segment lost 6 bases and the V segment lost 1 base, leaving 4 bases of the junction unmatched. This chain's CDR3 is CASSEGSGGKTQYF. The CDR3, as DNA: TGTGCCAGCAGTGAAGGATCAGGGGGCAAGACCCAGTACTTC.

The chain combines TRBV15 with TRBJ2-7; 10 bases are shared with TRBD1. Germline CDR1 reads LNHNV; CDR2 reads YYDKDF (reference sequence). The CDR3 consists of 15 residues. The ends lost 1 base at V and 6 bases at J; junction bases unmatched: 6. The CDR3 protein is CATSRGDRGQAEQYF. CDR3 bases: TGTGCCACCAGCAGAGGGGACAGGGGTCAGGCCGAGCAGTACTTC.

About this clone itself: Additional DNA sequences in this sample encode the identical CDR3. This sequence joins TRBV27 and TRBJ2-2; no reliable D call. The CDR3 is made up of 13 amino acids. Looked up from germline, CDR1 is MNHEY and CDR2 is SMNVEV (reference sequence). Trimming stripped 3 bases from V and 5 bases from J, with 7 bases between. The CDR3 bases are TGTGCCAGCAGTTTGAGAGGAACCGGGGAGCTGTTTTTT. Translated: CASSLRGTGELFF.

V usage is TRBV28 and J usage is TRBJ2-7; D is uncertain. Germline CDR1 MDHEN, CDR2 SYDVKM. V lost 6 bases, J lost 0 bases, and 12 bases lay in between. This CDR3 is 14 amino acids long. The CDR3 DNA sequence: TGTGCCAGCAGCCGTTTCGAGAGCTCCTACGAGCAGTACTTC. The encoded protein is CASSRFESSYEQYF.

The table lists this clone with a count of one. This sequence joins TRBV10-3 and TRBJ2-3, with D perhaps TRBD1 (5 bases). Germline values: CDR1 ENHRY, CDR2 SYGVKD. The CDR3 runs to 15 residues. The germline V and J ends were trimmed by 0 bases and 4 bases, with 11 bases remaining between them. The CDR3 region has the DNA TGTGCCATCAGTGAGTCGGCAGGGTATGCAGATACGCAGTATTTT. This translates into CAISESAGYADTQYF.

V gene TRBV4-2 combines with J gene TRBJ2-1; 16 positions match TRBD2. CDR3 length: 18 amino acids. The trim removed 1 base at V and 8 bases at J, leaving 8 bases unmatched. Germline-derived CDR1 and CDR2 are LGHNA and YNFKEQ. CDR3 bases: TGTGCCAGCAGCCAAGCCCTCGGGACTAGCGGGAGGGGGCATGAGCAGTTCTTC. Amino acid sequence: CASSQALGTSGRGHEQFF.

This clone was seen a single time. The J gene is TRBJ2-3, the V gene TRBV5-1, with 8 bases lining up with TRBD1. V lost 5 bases to trimming and J lost 2 bases; unmatched junction nucleotides: 7. Per germline, CDR1 SGHRS and CDR2 YFSETQ. This CDR3 comprises 15 residues. CDR3: CASRAGTGSTDTQYF. The CDR3, as DNA: TGCGCCAGCAGGGCCGGGACAGGATCCACAGATACGCAGTATTTT.

V usage is TRBV5-6 and J usage is TRBJ1-4; TRBD1 might be the D (5 bases). CDR3 length: 18 amino acids. The ends were cut back, 4 bases at V and 4 bases at J, with 23 bases in the middle. Germline V gives CDR1 SGHDT, CDR2 YYEEEE. CDR3 nucleotides: TGTGCCAGCAGCCCCCTGGGACTAGCGACGTCAGATAATGAAAAACTGTTTTTT. Its protein is CASSPLGLATSDNEKLFF.

The chain has TRBV5-1 and TRBJ2-3, with D hard to call. The CDR3 has 17 amino acids. CDR1 and CDR2 from the germline V gene are SGHRS and YFSETQ. V was pared by 5 bases and J by 0 bases, with 19 bases between. As DNA, the CDR3 is TGCGCCAGCAGAGATCGTGCAGACTTAACTAGCACAGATACGCAGTATTTT. Its protein product is CASRDRADLTSTDTQYF.